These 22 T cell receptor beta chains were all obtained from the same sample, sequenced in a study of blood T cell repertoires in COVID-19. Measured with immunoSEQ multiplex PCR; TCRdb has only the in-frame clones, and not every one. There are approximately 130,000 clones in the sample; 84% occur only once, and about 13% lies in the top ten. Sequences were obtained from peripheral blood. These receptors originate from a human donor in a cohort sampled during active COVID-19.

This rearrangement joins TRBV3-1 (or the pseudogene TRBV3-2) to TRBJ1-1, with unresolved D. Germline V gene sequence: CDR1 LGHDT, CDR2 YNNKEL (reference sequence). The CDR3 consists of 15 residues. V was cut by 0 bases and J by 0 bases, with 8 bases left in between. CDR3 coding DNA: TGTGCCAGCAGCCAAGATCAGATAATGAACACTGAAGCTTTCTTT. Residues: CASSQDQIMNTEAFF.

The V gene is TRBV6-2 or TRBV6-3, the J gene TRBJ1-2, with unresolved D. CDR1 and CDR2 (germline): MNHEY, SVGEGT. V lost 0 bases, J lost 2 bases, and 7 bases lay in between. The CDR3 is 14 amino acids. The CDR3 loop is CASSYSPRNYGYTF. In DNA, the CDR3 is TGTGCCAGCAGTTACTCTCCCAGGAACTATGGCTACACCTTC.

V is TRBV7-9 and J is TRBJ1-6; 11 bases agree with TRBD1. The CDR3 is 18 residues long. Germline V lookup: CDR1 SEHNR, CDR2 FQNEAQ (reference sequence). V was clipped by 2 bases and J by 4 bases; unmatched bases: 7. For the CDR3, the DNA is TGTGCCAGCAGCTTAACTCGGACAGGGGGCAGGTATAATTCACCCCTCCACTTT. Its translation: CASSLTRTGGRYNSPLHF.

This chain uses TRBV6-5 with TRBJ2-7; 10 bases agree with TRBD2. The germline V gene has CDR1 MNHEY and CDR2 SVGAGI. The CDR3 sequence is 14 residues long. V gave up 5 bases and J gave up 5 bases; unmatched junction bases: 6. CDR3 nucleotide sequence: TGTGCCAGCAGTCCCGGGACTAGCGTCAACGAGCAGTACTTC. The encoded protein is CASSPGTSVNEQYF.

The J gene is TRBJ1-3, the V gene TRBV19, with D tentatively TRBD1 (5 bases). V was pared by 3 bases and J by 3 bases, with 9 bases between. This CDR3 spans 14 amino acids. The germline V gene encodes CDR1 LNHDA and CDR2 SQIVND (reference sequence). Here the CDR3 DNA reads TGTGCCAGTAGTATCCGGGGGGTTGGAAACACCATATATTTT. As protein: CASSIRGVGNTIYF.

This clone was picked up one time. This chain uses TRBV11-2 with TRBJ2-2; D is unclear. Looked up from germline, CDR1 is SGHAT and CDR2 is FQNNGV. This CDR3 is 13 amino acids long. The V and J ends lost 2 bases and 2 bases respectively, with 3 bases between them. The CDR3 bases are TGTGCCAGCAGCTTATTAAACACCGGGGAGCTGTTTTTT. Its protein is CASSLLNTGELFF.

CDR3 loop: CASATAASGNTIYF. CDR3 bases: TGTGCCAGCGCTACCGCGGCCTCTGGAAACACCATATATTTT. V usage is TRBV7-9 and J usage is TRBJ1-3; D gene uncertain. The V gene lost 8 bases and the J gene lost 0 bases, with 11 bases spanning the gap. The germline V gene has CDR1 SEHNR and CDR2 FQNEAQ (reference sequence). CDR3 size: 14 residues.

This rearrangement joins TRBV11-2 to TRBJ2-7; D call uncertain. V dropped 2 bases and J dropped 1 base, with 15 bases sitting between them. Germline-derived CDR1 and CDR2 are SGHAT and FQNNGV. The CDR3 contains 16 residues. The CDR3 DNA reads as TGTGCCAGCAGCTTACAGCAGCAGTGGGCTTCCTACGAGCAGTACTTC. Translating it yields CASSLQQQWASYEQYF. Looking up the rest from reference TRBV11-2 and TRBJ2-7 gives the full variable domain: EAGVAQSPRYKIIEKRQSVAFWCNPISGHATLYWYQQILGQGPKLLIQFQNNGVVDDSQLPKDRFSAERLKGVDSTLKIQPAKLEDSAVYLCASSLQQQWASYEQYFGPGTRLTVT.

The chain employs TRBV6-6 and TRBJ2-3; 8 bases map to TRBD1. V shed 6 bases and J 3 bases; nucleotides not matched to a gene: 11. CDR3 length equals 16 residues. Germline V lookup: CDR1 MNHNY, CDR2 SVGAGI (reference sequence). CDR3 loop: CASSLTGGLRTDTQYF. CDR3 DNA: TGTGCCAGCAGCCTAACAGGGGGGCTTAGGACAGATACGCAGTATTTT.

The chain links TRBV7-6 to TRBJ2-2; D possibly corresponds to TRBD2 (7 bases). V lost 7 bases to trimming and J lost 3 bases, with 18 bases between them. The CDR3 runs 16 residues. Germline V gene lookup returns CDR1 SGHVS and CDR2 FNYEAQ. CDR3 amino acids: CASTFSGGLDTGELFF. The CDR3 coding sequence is TGTGCCAGCACCTTCTCCGGGGGGCTGGACACCGGGGAGCTGTTTTTT.

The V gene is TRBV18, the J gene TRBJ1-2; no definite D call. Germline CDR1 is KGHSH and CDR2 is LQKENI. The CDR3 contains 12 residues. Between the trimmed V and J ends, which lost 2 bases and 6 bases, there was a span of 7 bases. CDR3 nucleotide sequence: TGTGCCAGCTCACCATATACGGATGGCTACACCTTC. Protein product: CASSPYTDGYTF.

The CDR3 bases are TGCGCCAGCAGTGGCGGGGGGCCTCCATCCTACGAGCAGTACTTC. This sequence encodes CASSGGGPPSYEQYF. The J gene is TRBJ2-7, the V gene TRBV10-2, with 8 bases aligning to TRBD2. Germline loops: CDR1 WSHSY, CDR2 SAAADI. The V segment lost 4 bases and the J segment 1 base; nucleotides outside the gene matches: 6. The CDR3 is made up of 15 amino acids.

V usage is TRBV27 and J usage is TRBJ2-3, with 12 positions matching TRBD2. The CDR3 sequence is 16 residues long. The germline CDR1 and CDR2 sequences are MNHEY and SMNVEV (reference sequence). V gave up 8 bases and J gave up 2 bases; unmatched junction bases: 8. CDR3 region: CASARLAGVFTDTQYF. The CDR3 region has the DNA TGTGCCAGCGCCCGACTAGCGGGGGTGTTCACAGATACGCAGTATTTT.

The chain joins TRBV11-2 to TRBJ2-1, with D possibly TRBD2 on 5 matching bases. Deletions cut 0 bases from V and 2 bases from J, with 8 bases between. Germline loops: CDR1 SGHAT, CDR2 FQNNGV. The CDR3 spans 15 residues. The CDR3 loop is CASSLDRGTYNEQFF. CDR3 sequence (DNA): TGTGCCAGCAGCTTAGATAGAGGGACCTACAATGAGCAGTTCTTC.

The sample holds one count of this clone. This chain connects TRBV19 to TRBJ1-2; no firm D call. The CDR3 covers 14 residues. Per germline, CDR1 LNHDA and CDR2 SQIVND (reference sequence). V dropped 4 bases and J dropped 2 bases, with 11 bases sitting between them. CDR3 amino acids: CASSTLGENYGYTF. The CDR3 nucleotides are TGTGCCAGTAGTACTCTGGGAGAAAACTATGGCTACACCTTC.

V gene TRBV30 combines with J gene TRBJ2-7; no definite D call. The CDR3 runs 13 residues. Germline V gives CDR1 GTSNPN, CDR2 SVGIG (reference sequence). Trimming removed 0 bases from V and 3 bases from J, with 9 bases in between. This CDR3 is CAWSVSPSYEQYF. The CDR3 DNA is TGTGCCTGGAGTGTGTCTCCCAGCTACGAGCAGTACTTC.

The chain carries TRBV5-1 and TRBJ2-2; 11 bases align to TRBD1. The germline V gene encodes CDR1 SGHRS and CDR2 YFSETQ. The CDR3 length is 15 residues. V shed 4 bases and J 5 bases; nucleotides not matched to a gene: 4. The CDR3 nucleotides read TGCGCCAGCAGCGGGACAGGGGGAGAAACCGGGGAGCTGTTTTTT. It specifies CASSGTGGETGELFF. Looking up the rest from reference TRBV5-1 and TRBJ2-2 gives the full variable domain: KAGVTQTPRYLIKTRGQQVTLSCSPISGHRSVSWYQQTPGQGLQFLFEYFSETQRNKGNFPGRFSGRQFSNSRSEMNVSTLELGDSALYLCASSGTGGETGELFFGEGSRLTVL.

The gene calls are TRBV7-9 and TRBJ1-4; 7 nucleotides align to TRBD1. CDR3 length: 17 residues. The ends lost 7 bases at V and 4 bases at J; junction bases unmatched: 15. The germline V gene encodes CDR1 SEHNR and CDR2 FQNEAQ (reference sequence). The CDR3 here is CASTPGTAGGVNEKLFF. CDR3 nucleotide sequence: TGTGCCAGCACGCCCGGGACAGCAGGAGGGGTTAATGAAAAACTGTTTTTT.

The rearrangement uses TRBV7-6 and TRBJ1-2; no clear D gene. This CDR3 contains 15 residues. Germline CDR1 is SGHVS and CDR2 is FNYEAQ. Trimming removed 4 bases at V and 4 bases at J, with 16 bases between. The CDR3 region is CASSSSHSEGYGYTF. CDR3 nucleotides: TGTGCCAGCAGCTCGTCCCATTCAGAGGGCTATGGCTACACCTTC.

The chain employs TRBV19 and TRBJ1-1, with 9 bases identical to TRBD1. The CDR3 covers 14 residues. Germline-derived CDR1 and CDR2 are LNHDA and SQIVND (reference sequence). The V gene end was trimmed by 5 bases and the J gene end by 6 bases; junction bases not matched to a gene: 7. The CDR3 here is CASSVGQGRAEAFF. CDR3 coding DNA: TGTGCCAGTAGTGTCGGACAGGGGAGGGCTGAAGCTTTCTTT.

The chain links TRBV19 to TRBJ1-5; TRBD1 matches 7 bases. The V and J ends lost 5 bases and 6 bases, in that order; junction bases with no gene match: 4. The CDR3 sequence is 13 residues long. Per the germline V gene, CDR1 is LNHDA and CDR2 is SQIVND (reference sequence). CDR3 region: CASSAGGSQPQHF. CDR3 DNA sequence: TGTGCCAGTAGTGCAGGGGGTTCTCAGCCCCAGCATTTT.

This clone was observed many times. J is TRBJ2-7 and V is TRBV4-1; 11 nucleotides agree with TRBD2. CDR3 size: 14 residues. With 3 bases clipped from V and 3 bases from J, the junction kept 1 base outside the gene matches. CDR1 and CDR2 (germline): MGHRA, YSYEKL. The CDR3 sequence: CASSQGTSGYEQYF. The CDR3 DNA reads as TGCGCCAGCAGCCAGGGGACTAGCGGCTACGAGCAGTACTTC.